The clone carrying this TCR beta chain was picked up a small number of times. Its matching antigen is unknown. MiXCR, run by TCRdb on the RT-PCR reads, gives a single entry per CDR3 protein. The repertoire holds 500,000 to 600,000 distinct CDR3 sequences, about 12% seen once, with 10% in the top ten. After removal of 4 bases from V and 3 bases from J, the junction contained 7 bases not matched to a gene. The germline V gene has CDR1 KGHSH and CDR2 LQKENI. The CDR3 totals 16 residues. These data belong to a study of response to subunit inactivated influenza vaccine. Points from the study as a whole: New T cells are recruited in small numbers by each seasonal influenza vaccination, according to the authors' suggestion.

The chain employs TRBV18 and TRBJ2-3, with 10 bases matching TRBD2. The sequence was obtained from a man aged 45-65 years who received an inactivated influenza vaccine. Sequences were derived from PBMCs from blood, sampled on the day of vaccination. CDR3 coding DNA: TGTGCCAGCTCACGAACAGCGGGAGGGCCTACAGATACGCAGTATTTT. Translating it yields CASSRTAGGPTDTQYF.